Sequencing of this T cell receptor beta chain was carried out in a study of vaccination effects on CD4 cells after COVID-19. Data came from immunoSEQ multiplex PCR; TCRdb stores just in-frame clones and leaves some out. In the table there are approximately 74,000 clones, around 73% of which are singletons. As for this clone: Its specificity is unknown.

CD4+ T cell isolation took place after nine to eleven days of culture. Participants completed two doses of the BNT162b2 or mRNA-1273 vaccine. The germline CDR1 and CDR2 sequences are SGDLS and YYNGEE. The CDR3 spans 13 residues. V dropped 1 base and J dropped 5 bases, with 9 bases sitting between them. Sequencing was performed on CD4+ T cells from PBMCs cultured without peptide, taken after COVID-19 vaccination. The chain links TRBV9 to TRBJ1-1, with D unclear. This TCR derives from a human donor who received a COVID-19 vaccine. Written as DNA, the CDR3 is TGTGCCAGCAGCGTACCTCCGGAGACTGAAGCTTTCTTT. Translated: CASSVPPETEAFF.